This T cell receptor beta chain appears in the sequencing data of a study of blood T cells in healthy people across ages. Study summary: The template switching approach captured approximately one barcoded beta molecule for every two T cells.

A note on this clonotype: Its antigen is still unknown.

Then a second PCR, running about 6 to 12 cycles, was carried out with a sample-barcoded 5' primer and a J-beta primer mix. Carrying 12 random nucleotides, a template-switch adaptor labeled each individual cDNA molecule. TCRdb used MiXCR to reprocess the 5' RACE reads, holding one entry per CDR3 protein. Of 780,000 or so distinct CDR3 sequences listed, 40% to 65% are singletons. Per the germline V gene, CDR1 is SGHRS and CDR2 is YFSETQ. CDR3 length equals 15 residues. Between the trimmed V and J ends, which lost 4 bases and 5 bases, there was a span of 16 bases. Study observations and caveats: Unsorted PBMC material precluded a definitive naive versus antigen-experienced comparison. Higher diversity and more naive CD4+ cells were features of long-lived donors, compared to aged donors.

The rearrangement uses TRBV5-1 and TRBJ2-1; possibly TRBD2 for D (5 bases). Sequencing used blood. This TCR was sampled from a man older than 75 in good health. The CDR3 region is CASSMEVVYDNEQFF. CDR3 sequence (DNA): TGCGCCAGCAGCATGGAGGTGGTGTATGACAATGAGCAGTTCTTC. Variable domain in full (rest from reference TRBV5-1 and TRBJ2-1): KAGVTQTPRYLIKTRGQQVTLSCSPISGHRSVSWYQQTPGQGLQFLFEYFSETQRNKGNFPGRFSGRQFSNSRSEMNVSTLELGDSALYLCASSMEVVYDNEQFFGPGTRLTVL.